This T cell receptor (beta chain) came from a study of CD8+CD57+ T cells in acquired aplastic anemia. About this clonotype itself: Compared with germline, one end of the junction differs, possibly owing to a read error.

TCR beta VDJ and CDR3 profiling used genomic DNA as template. TCRdb ran MiXCR on the reads and lists one entry per CDR3 protein. The sample consists of hundreds of thousands of distinct CDR3 sequences, roughly 34% of them appearing once. Sequencing involved patients with CD8+CD57+ cell expansion previously shown by flow cytometry. Germline CDR1 and CDR2: LNHDA and SQIVND (reference sequence). The CDR3 sequence is 12 residues long. The sequenced sample was sorted CD4+, CD8+, or CD8+CD57+ T cells (not recorded which) from PBMCs. The chain couples TRBV19 to TRBJ2-1; D is possibly TRBD1 (6 bases). The sequence derives from a human donor with aplastic anemia. CDR3 sequence reads: CACRDIYNGQFF. In DNA, the CDR3 is TGTGCCTGCCGGGACATATACAATGGGCAGTTCTTC. The full variable domain, completed using reference TRBV19 and TRBJ2-1, is DGGITQSPKYLFRKEGQNVTLSCEQNLNHDAMYWYRQDPGQGLRLIYYSQIVNDFQKGDIAEGYSVSREKKESFPLTVTSAQKNPTAFYLCACRDIYNGQFFGPGTRLTVL.